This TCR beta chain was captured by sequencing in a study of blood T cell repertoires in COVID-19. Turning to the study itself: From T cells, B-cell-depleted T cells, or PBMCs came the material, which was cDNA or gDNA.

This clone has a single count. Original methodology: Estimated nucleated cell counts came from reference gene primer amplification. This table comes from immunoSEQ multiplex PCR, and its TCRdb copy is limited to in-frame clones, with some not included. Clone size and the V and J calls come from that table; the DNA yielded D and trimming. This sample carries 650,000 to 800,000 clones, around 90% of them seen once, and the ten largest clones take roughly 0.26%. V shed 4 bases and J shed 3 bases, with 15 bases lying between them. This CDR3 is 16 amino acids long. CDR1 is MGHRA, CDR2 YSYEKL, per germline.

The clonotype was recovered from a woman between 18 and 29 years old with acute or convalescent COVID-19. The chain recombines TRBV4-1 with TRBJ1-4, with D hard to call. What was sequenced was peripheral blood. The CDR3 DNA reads TGCGCCAGCAGCCCCCCGAACAGCTTTTCTAATGAAAAACTGTTTTTT. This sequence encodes CASSPPNSFSNEKLFF.